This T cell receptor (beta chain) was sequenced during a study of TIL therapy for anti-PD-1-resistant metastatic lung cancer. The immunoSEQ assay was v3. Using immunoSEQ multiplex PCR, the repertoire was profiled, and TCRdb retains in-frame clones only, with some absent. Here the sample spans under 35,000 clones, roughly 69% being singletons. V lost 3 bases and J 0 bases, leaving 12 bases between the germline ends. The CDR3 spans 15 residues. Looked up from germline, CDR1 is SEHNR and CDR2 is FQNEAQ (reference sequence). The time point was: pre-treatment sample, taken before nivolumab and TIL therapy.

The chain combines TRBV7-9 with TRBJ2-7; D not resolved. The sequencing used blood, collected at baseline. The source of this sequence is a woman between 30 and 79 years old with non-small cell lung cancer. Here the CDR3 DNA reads TGTGCCAGCAGCTTGAGCCAGCAGAGCTCCTACGAGCAGTACTTC. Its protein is CASSLSQQSSYEQYF.